This paragraph covers one T cell receptor beta chain sequence. Its antigen is not identified. The data derive from a study of monozygotic twins with inflammatory bowel disease. Whole-study results and caveats: Healthy co-twins showed greater TCRbeta diversity (inverse Simpson) than IBD patients.

Every sample had its cDNA made across eight separate reactions. With about 15 and 9 cycles respectively, two nested PCRs were carried out on TCRalpha and TCRbeta cDNA. TCRdb re-called the 5' RACE reads and gives one entry per CDR3 protein, without DNA. This repertoire includes fewer than 550,000 distinct CDR3 sequences. The CDR3 covers 13 residues. CDR1 and CDR2 (germline): SQVTM, ANQGSEA. The chain uses TRBV29-1 and TRBJ1-2. Sequencing was performed on blood. The origin of this receptor is a human donor with ulcerative colitis or Crohn's disease, or a healthy co-twin of an affected twin (not recorded which). The CDR3 protein is CSVERSGRAGYTF.